The table lists the clone carrying this TCR beta chain with a few counts. Its antigen is currently unknown. The PCR employed 60 Vbeta primers together with 13 Jbeta primers. Sequenced by immunoSEQ multiplex PCR; TCRdb stores in-frame clones only, minus some. The table shows over 150,000 clones, with about 65% occurring only once. The data were obtained in a study of cytomegalovirus exposure and HLA in healthy donors. Background on the study: Of a few hundred genotyped donors, 81% clustered with self-reported Caucasian donors. General study points: Accurate prediction of HLA-A and HLA-B alleles (for most subjects) was reportedly achieved from TCR beta sequences.

This CDR3 has 12 amino acids. V lost 7 bases, J lost 7 bases, and 11 bases lay in between. Per the germline V gene, CDR1 is GTSNPN and CDR2 is SVGIG (reference sequence). This TCR derives from a woman aged 18-29 years in good health and CMV-seropositive. The sequenced sample consisted of PBMCs. V usage is TRBV30 and J usage is TRBJ1-6, with D hard to call. The CDR3 coding sequence is TGTGCCTCTGGACGGGGAAATTCACCCCTCCACTTT. It yields the protein CASGRGNSPLHF.